A selection of T cell receptor beta chains follows, all from one sample in a study of early T cells in non-severe SARS-CoV-2 infection. TCRdb reanalysed the 5' RACE reads using MiXCR and keeps one entry per CDR3 protein. The profile shows over 75,000 distinct CDR3 sequences, about 15% of them singletons. The specimen sequenced was whole blood. The receptors were sampled from an adult who was a healthcare worker with PCR-confirmed SARS-CoV-2 infection or an uninfected control (not recorded which). The CDR3 runs from the conserved cysteine through the conserved F or W. D genes are given only for firm matches. The size field is filled for only some rows; it gives once, few, many or a size class.

>.|.|TRBJ2-7|TRBV5-1
CASSLAQGSEQYF
TGCGCCAGCAGCTTGGCACAGGGTTCGGAGCAGTACTTC
>many|.|TRBJ1-1|TRBV7-9
CASSLGYTEAFF
TGTGCCAGCAGCTTAGGGTACACTGAAGCTTTCTTT
>few|.|TRBJ1-1|TRBV5-1
CASSLLDMMNTEAFF
TGCGCCAGCAGCTTGCTCGACATGATGAACACTGAAGCTTTCTTT
>.|.|TRBJ2-2|TRBV6-6
CASSYPAGGGELFF
TGTGCCAGCAGTTACCCTGCCGGGGGCGGGGAGCTGTTTTTT
>many|.|TRBJ1-1|TRBV29-1
CSVDRIGSTEAFF
TGCAGCGTTGACCGGATTGGGAGCACTGAAGCTTTCTTT
>.|TRBD1|TRBJ1-1|TRBV12-3/TRBV12-4
CASRPRQGIAFF
TGTGCCAGCAGGCCAAGACAGGGAATAGCTTTCTTT
>few|.|TRBJ2-7|TRBV18
CASSFKTAYEQYF
TGTGCCAGCTCATTCAAGACAGCCTACGAGCAGTACTTC
>many|.|TRBJ2-3|TRBV5-1
CASSSDSGVSTDTQYF
TGCGCCAGCAGCTCGGACAGTGGAGTTTCGACAGATACGCAGTATTTT
>.|.|TRBJ1-5|TRBV7-8
CASSLFFVTANQPQHF
TGTGCCAGCAGCTTATTTTTTGTCACAGCAAATCAGCCCCAGCATTTT
>few|.|TRBJ2-1|TRBV20-1
CSAGRTLNEQFF
TGCAGTGCTGGACGGACTCTCAATGAGCAGTTCTTC
>few|.|TRBJ2-3|TRBV10-1
CASMTNSPPQDTQYF
TGCGCCAGCATGACTAATTCTCCCCCACAGGATACGCAGTATTTT
>.|TRBD2|TRBJ2-7|TRBV20-1
CSARDFSAGGKYEQYF
TGCAGTGCTAGAGATTTTTCCGCGGGGGGGAAATACGAGCAGTACTTC
>few|TRBD2|TRBJ2-1|TRBV27
CASSSSATSGIINEQFF
TGTGCCAGCAGTTCATCAGCGACTAGCGGGATCATCAATGAGCAGTTCTTC
>many|.|TRBJ1-4|TRBV25-1
CASSGLPGPTNEKLFF
TGTGCCAGCAGTGGACTGCCGGGGCCAACTAATGAAAAACTGTTTTTT
>many|TRBD2|TRBJ2-1|TRBV7-2
CASSLETSGYNEQFF
TGTGCCAGCAGCTTAGAAACTAGCGGGTACAATGAGCAGTTCTTC
>few|TRBD2|TRBJ2-1|TRBV29-1
CSVEGSGHTYNEQFF
TGCAGCGTTGAAGGTAGCGGGCATACCTACAATGAGCAGTTCTTC
>many|TRBD1|TRBJ1-1|TRBV4-1
CASSPRDRGGTEAFF
TGCGCCAGCAGCCCCCGGGACAGGGGGGGTACTGAAGCTTTCTTT
>few|.|TRBJ2-3|TRBV3-1
CASSQAPVKDTQYF
TGTGCCAGCAGCCAAGCCCCTGTAAAAGATACGCAGTATTTT
>few|TRBD2|TRBJ2-1|TRBV7-8
CASSRGTSAYNEQFF
TGTGCCAGCAGCAGAGGGACTAGCGCCTACAATGAGCAGTTCTTC
>few|TRBD2|TRBJ2-1|TRBV20-1
CSASPLLSGSSYSYNEQFF
TGCAGTGCTAGCCCACTACTTAGCGGGAGTTCCTACTCCTACAATGAGCAGTTCTTC
>few|.|TRBJ1-4|TRBV7-2
CASSLGLNEKLFF
TGTGCCAGCAGCTTAGGGCTAAATGAAAAACTGTTTTTT
>few|.|TRBJ2-2|TRBV28
CASRATGHTGELFF
TGTGCCAGCAGAGCTACGGGCCATACCGGGGAGCTGTTTTTT
>many|TRBD2|TRBJ2-1|TRBV11-2
CASSLGSGRFNEQFF
TGTGCCAGCAGCTTGGGGAGCGGGAGATTCAATGAGCAGTTCTTC
>.|.|TRBJ1-5|TRBV4-3
CASSQDRAVGPQHF
TGCGCCAGCAGCCAAGACCGGGCGGTTGGGCCCCAGCATTTT
>.|.|TRBJ2-7|TRBV28
CASSLSVSGPTYEQYF
TGTGCCAGCAGTTTATCCGTTTCAGGGCCGACCTACGAGCAGTACTTC
>few|.|TRBJ2-7|TRBV29-1
CSVNTPSAEQYF
TGCAGCGTTAACACCCCCAGTGCCGAGCAGTACTTC
>few|.|TRBJ2-7|TRBV14
CASSQNDVGYEQYF
TGTGCCAGCAGCCAAAATGACGTGGGATACGAGCAGTACTTC
>few|.|TRBJ2-3|TRBV7-8
CASSLASGAHVADTQYF
TGTGCCAGCAGCTTAGCGTCGGGAGCGCATGTGGCAGATACGCAGTATTTT
>.|.|TRBJ2-1|TRBV28
CASSYSASGDEQFF
TGTGCCAGCAGTTATAGTGCCTCCGGGGATGAGCAGTTCTTC
>.|.|TRBJ1-4|TRBV5-1
CASRPGVEYEKLFF
TGCGCCAGCAGACCAGGGGTCGAGTACGAAAAACTGTTTTTT
>.|TRBD1|TRBJ1-5|TRBV19
CATQRGDSPNQPQHF
TGTGCCACACAGAGAGGGGACAGCCCTAATCAGCCCCAGCATTTT
>.|.|TRBJ2-5|TRBV19
CASSISREETQYF
TGTGCCAGTAGTATTTCCAGGGAAGAGACCCAGTACTTC
>many|TRBD1|TRBJ2-2|TRBV7-3
CASRRTGATGELFF
TGTGCCAGCAGAAGGACAGGAGCTACCGGGGAGCTGTTTTTT
>.|.|TRBJ2-1|TRBV20-1
CSVSPDSSYNEQFF
TGCAGTGTATCCCCGGATAGCTCCTACAATGAGCAGTTCTTC
>.|.|TRBJ1-6|TRBV5-5
CASSWTAYPENSPLHF
TGTGCCAGCAGCTGGACAGCGTATCCCGAAAATTCACCCCTCCACTTT
>few|TRBD1|TRBJ2-3|TRBV4-3
CASSQDRTGADTQYF
TGCGCCAGCAGCCAAGATAGGACAGGAGCAGATACGCAGTATTTT
>few|TRBD2|TRBJ2-7|TRBV20-1
CSASTAREPLGEQYF
TGCAGTGCCTCAACCGCGCGGGAGCCACTGGGCGAGCAGTACTTC
>.|.|TRBJ1-6|TRBV28
CASSLPQGDSPLHF
TGTGCCAGCAGTTTACCCCAGGGAGACTCACCCCTCCACTTT
>.|.|TRBJ1-5|TRBV30
CACGDGGQPQHF
TGTGCCTGCGGAGATGGGGGACAGCCCCAGCATTTT
>many|.|TRBJ2-3|TRBV12-3/TRBV12-4
CASSLELERTGLRGSTDTQYF
TGTGCCAGCAGTTTAGAGCTAGAAAGAACAGGGTTGAGGGGTAGCACAGATACGCAGTATTTT
>few|.|TRBJ1-1|TRBV9
CASSKEVKGVNVGAFF
TGTGCCAGCAGCAAAGAGGTAAAGGGGGTTAATGTTGGAGCTTTCTTT
>many|.|TRBJ1-3|TRBV28
CASSSDLGNTIYF
TGTGCCAGCAGCTCGGACCTTGGAAACACCATATATTTT
>few|.|TRBJ2-7|TRBV20-1
CSASPDPYEQYF
TGCAGTGCTAGCCCTGACCCGTACGAGCAGTACTTC
>.|TRBD2|TRBJ2-7|TRBV29-1
CSVKLASISYEQYF
TGCAGCGTGAAACTAGCGAGTATCTCCTACGAGCAGTACTTC
>few|TRBD1|TRBJ1-3|TRBV11-2
CASSPRRDSSSGNTIYF
TGTGCCAGCAGCCCGCGACGGGACAGCAGCTCTGGAAACACCATATATTTT
>.|.|TRBJ2-2|TRBV27
CASSPGGGAGTGELFF
TGTGCCAGCAGCCCCGGGGGCGGGGCTGGCACCGGGGAGCTGTTTTTT
>.|.|TRBJ2-5|TRBV12-2
CASRLDRPGSEEETKYF
TGTGCAAGTCGCTTAGATCGGCCAGGGTCGGAAGAAGAGACCAAGTACTTC
>.|TRBD2|TRBJ2-7|TRBV29-1
CSVARTSYEQYF
TGCAGCGTTGCACGGACTAGCTACGAGCAGTACTTC
>.|.|TRBJ1-2|TRBV28
CASYSNAPNYGYTF
TGTGCCAGCTATAGCAACGCGCCGAACTATGGCTACACCTTC
>.|TRBD2|TRBJ2-3|TRBV4-1
CASRSLRTRDGTQYF
TGCGCCAGCAGATCCCTGAGGACTAGGGATGGCACGCAGTATTTT
>few|.|TRBJ2-7|TRBV10-2
CASSILRQIDSYEQYF
TGCGCCAGCAGTATTTTACGACAGATAGACTCCTACGAGCAGTACTTC
>.|TRBD2|TRBJ2-7|TRBV28
CASSLWASGFGTYEQYF
TGTGCCAGCAGTTTATGGGCTAGCGGGTTCGGAACCTACGAGCAGTACTTC